Below are 25 T cell receptor beta chains sequenced from a single sample in a study of T cells in Graves' hyperthyroidism and ophthalmopathy. Amplification targeted TCR beta CDR3 regions from RNA transcripts. In the first-round RT-PCR of the TCR CDR3, the HTBI primer set was used. MiXCR, applied by TCRdb to the multiplex PCR reads, yields one record per CDR3 protein. The sample holds some 740,000 distinct CDR3 sequences, 14% seen once. The sample taken for sequencing was blood. The receptors here all came from a young woman with Graves' hyperthyroidism.

This clonotype was counted only a few times. The rearrangement links TRBV7-2 to TRBJ1-5; no clear D. This CDR3 contains 14 residues. The ends were cut back, 5 bases at V and 2 bases at J, with 10 bases in the middle. Germline-derived CDR1 and CDR2 are SGHTA and FQGNSA. The chain's CDR3 is CASSINGGNQPQHF. The CDR3 nucleotides are TGTGCCAGCAGCATCAACGGGGGCAATCAGCCCCAGCATTTT. Full variable domain (missing parts from reference TRBV7-2 and TRBJ1-5): GAGVSQSPSNKVTEKGKDVELRCDPISGHTALYWYRQSLGQGLEFLIYFQGNSAPDKSGLPSDRFSAERTGGSVSTLTIQRTQQEDSAVYLCASSINGGNQPQHFGDGTRLSIL.

This clonotype came up many times. The chain links TRBV3-1 to TRBJ2-7; tentatively, D is TRBD1 (6 bases). In germline, CDR1 is LGHDT, CDR2 YNNKEL (reference sequence). The ends were cut back, 1 base at V and 3 bases at J, with 10 bases in the middle. This CDR3 comprises 14 residues. Written as DNA, the CDR3 is TGTGCCAGCAGCCAAGGAGGGACAAACTACGAGCAGTACTTC. It yields the protein CASSQGGTNYEQYF.

This clonotype appeared many times. The J gene is TRBJ2-3, the V gene TRBV7-2; no definite D call. The CDR3 spans 12 residues. V was trimmed by 3 bases and J by 11 bases, leaving 12 bases between them. The germline CDR1 and CDR2 sequences are SGHTA and FQGNSA. Here the CDR3 reads CASSFPATGQYF. The CDR3 DNA follows: TGTGCCAGCAGCTTTCCCGCTACCGGGCAGTATTTT.

This clonotype was seen a handful of times. This rearrangement joins TRBV6-1 to TRBJ1-5; D is ambiguous. V was clipped by 5 bases and J by 0 bases, with 20 bases between them. Per the germline V gene, CDR1 is MNHNS and CDR2 is SASEGT. The CDR3 spans 18 residues. CDR3 DNA sequence: TGTGCCAGCAGTTCCCAGGCGTCACGTAGATCTAGCAATCAGCCCCAGCATTTT. Its protein is CASSSQASRRSSNQPQHF.

At least ten counts were recorded for this clonotype. The chain couples TRBV6-1 to TRBJ2-7; the D gene is possibly TRBD1 (5 bases). Trimming took 4 bases from V and 2 from J, leaving 12 bases between them. This CDR3 is 14 amino acids long. Germline CDR1 reads MNHNS; CDR2 reads SASEGT. CDR3 DNA sequence: TGTGCCAGCAGTGTATTACAGGCCGCCTACGAGCAGTACTTC. It translates to CASSVLQAAYEQYF.

This clonotype showed up many times. The chain carries TRBV29-1 and TRBJ2-1, with 9 bases aligning to TRBD2. Germline CDR1 is SQVTM and CDR2 is ANQGSEA. The CDR3 contains 16 residues. V shed 6 bases and J 9 bases; nucleotides not matched to a gene: 18. The CDR3 reads CSVGLSGSGSSGEQFF. The CDR3 region has the DNA TGCAGCGTAGGGCTTAGCGGGAGTGGGTCCTCCGGTGAGCAGTTCTTC.

The CDR3 protein is CASSPVGRLPSGANVLTF. CDR3 DNA: TGTGCCAGCAGCCCCGTGGGGCGCCTTCCCTCTGGGGCCAACGTCCTGACTTTC. The genes are TRBV9 and TRBJ2-6; perhaps TRBD1 as D (5 bases). This CDR3 has 18 amino acids. Trimming shortened V by 4 bases and J by 0 bases, and 17 bases separated the two germline ends. In germline, CDR1 is SGDLS, CDR2 YYNGEE. Full variable domain (missing parts from reference TRBV9 and TRBJ2-6): DSGVTQTPKHLITATGQRVTLRCSPRSGDLSVYWYQQSLDQGLQFLIQYYNGEERAKGNILERFSAQQFPDLHSELNLSSLELGDSALYFCASSPVGRLPSGANVLTFGAGSRLTVL.

In this sample, this clonotype turned up many times. This chain links TRBV13 with TRBJ2-2; 7 positions match TRBD1. Germline trimming cut 5 bases from V and 8 bases from J; bases unmatched to any gene: 14. The V gene's germline CDR1 is PRHDT and CDR2 FYEKMQ (reference sequence). This CDR3 is 16 amino acids long. The CDR3 bases are TGTGCCAGCAGCCCCTCCCAGGGGGAGTTGACAGGGGAGCTGTTTTTT. Protein product: CASSPSQGELTGELFF. Complete variable domain (other parts from reference TRBV13 and TRBJ2-2): AAGVIQSPRHLIKEKRETATLKCYPIPRHDTVYWYQQGPGQDPQFLISFYEKMQSDKGSIPDRFSAQQFSDYHSELNMSSLELGDSALYFCASSPSQGELTGELFFGEGSRLTVL.

The table lists this clonotype with many counts. The V call is TRBV3-1, the J call TRBJ1-3, with D unresolved. Trimming stripped 4 bases from V and 4 bases from J, with 14 bases between. CDR3 size: 15 residues. CDR1 and CDR2 (germline): LGHDT, YNNKEL (reference sequence). CDR3 sequence: CASSLYRGKGNTIYF. CDR3 nucleotide sequence: TGTGCCAGCAGCCTTTATCGAGGCAAGGGAAACACCATATATTTT.

In its sample, this clonotype was seen many times. The chain couples TRBV2 to TRBJ2-7, with D possibly being TRBD2 (6 bases). The length of the CDR3 is 12 residues. CDR1 and CDR2 from the germline V gene are SNHLY and FYNNEI. V lost 6 bases and J lost 1, with 7 bases in between. CDR3 protein: CASRTSSYEQYF. CDR3 DNA sequence: TGTGCCAGCAGGACTAGTTCCTACGAGCAGTACTTC.

The chain uses TRBV7-9 and TRBJ1-5, with 7 bases matching TRBD1. The germline V gene encodes CDR1 SEHNR and CDR2 FQNEAQ (reference sequence). Trimming took 4 bases from V and 4 from J; bases not matched to a gene: 10. The CDR3 has 16 amino acids. The CDR3 protein is CASSSGTVAGNQPQHF. Written as DNA, the CDR3 is TGTGCCAGCAGCTCCGGGACAGTGGCGGGAAATCAGCCCCAGCATTTT.

This clonotype was seen many times. The V gene is TRBV20-1, the J gene TRBJ1-4, with a possible D match to TRBD1 (5 bases). Germline CDR1 and CDR2: DFQATT and SNEGSKA (reference sequence). The CDR3 length is 16 residues. V shed 3 bases and J shed 8 bases, with 22 bases lying between them. Here the CDR3 DNA reads TGCAGTGCTAGCCCCGGGACTCTCCTACGGGAAGAAAAACTGTTTTTT. Residues: CSASPGTLLREEKLFF.

This clonotype occurred many times. The gene calls are TRBV27 and TRBJ2-1; 13 bases are a match to TRBD2. The germline V gene has CDR1 MNHEY and CDR2 SMNVEV (reference sequence). V shed 5 bases, J shed 14 bases, and the junction held 9 bases outside the gene matches. This CDR3 is built from 14 residues. This chain's CDR3 is CASSPRGLAGKKFF. CDR3 DNA sequence: TGTGCCAGCAGTCCTAGGGGACTAGCGGGGAAGAAGTTCTTC.

This clonotype was recorded many times. This sequence joins TRBV18 and TRBJ2-1; no definite D call. Trimming cost V 3 bases and J 6 bases, with 12 bases left between them. This CDR3 has 14 amino acids. CDR1 and CDR2 from the germline V gene are KGHSH and LQKENI. The CDR3 is CASSPQSVVNEQFF. The CDR3, as DNA: TGTGCCAGCTCACCCCAGTCAGTAGTCAATGAGCAGTTCTTC.

This clonotype was seen at least ten times. The chain has TRBV3-1 and TRBJ1-5, with D possibly TRBD1 on 6 matching bases. The V end was cut by 4 bases, the J end by 7 bases, with 17 bases between. Per the germline V gene, CDR1 is LGHDT and CDR2 is YNNKEL (reference sequence). This CDR3 contains 15 residues. In DNA form, the CDR3 reads TGTGCCAGCAGCCTCGACAGGTCTGAAGGACAGCCCCAGCATTTT. Its protein is CASSLDRSEGQPQHF. Combining the CDR3 with reference TRBV3-1 and TRBJ1-5 gives the whole variable domain DTAVSQTPKYLVTQMGNDKSIKCEQNLGHDTMYWYKQDSKKFLKIMFSYNNKELIINETVPNRFSPKSPDKAHLNLHINSLELGDSAVYFCASSLDRSEGQPQHFGDGTRLSIL.

The chain recombines TRBV4-1 with TRBJ1-1; D not certain. Trimming pared 1 base from V and 3 bases from J, leaving 18 bases between. The germline CDR1 and CDR2 sequences are MGHRA and YSYEKL. The CDR3 spans 17 residues. The CDR3, as DNA: TGCGCCAGCAGCCAAGCTCCGAAAGATCCGGCAGACACTGAAGCTTTCTTT. Translated, it gives CASSQAPKDPADTEAFF.

This clonotype was picked up many times. J is TRBJ2-3 and V is TRBV2, with D perhaps matching TRBD2 (6 bases). Trimming shortened V by 4 bases and J by 1 base, and 12 bases separated the two germline ends. CDR3 length: 15 residues. Germline CDR1 SNHLY, CDR2 FYNNEI. The CDR3 nucleotides read TGTGCCAGCAGTGGGAGGGCTAGCGGCACAGATACGCAGTATTTT. Its translation is CASSGRASGTDTQYF.

This clonotype was recorded at least ten times. CDR3 sequence reads: CSAPLQGSSYNEQFF. CDR3 sequence (DNA): TGCAGTGCTCCCTTACAGGGGAGCTCCTACAATGAGCAGTTCTTC. The V and J genes are TRBV20-1 and TRBJ2-1; 7 bases are shared with TRBD1. V lost 5 bases to trimming and J lost 0 bases; unmatched junction nucleotides: 7. The CDR3 covers 15 residues. Germline CDR1 and CDR2: DFQATT and SNEGSKA (reference sequence).

This clonotype occurred a few times. The gene calls are TRBV12-3 or TRBV12-4 and TRBJ2-7, with 8 bases aligning to TRBD2. The CDR3 consists of 12 residues. V was pared by 4 bases and J by 7 bases, with 3 bases of the junction left unmatched. The CDR3 protein is CASSSGGSEQYF. The CDR3 DNA reads TGTGCCAGCAGTTCGGGGGGGTCAGAGCAGTACTTC.

The chain combines TRBV6-2 or TRBV6-3 with TRBJ2-5; 9 bases are shared with TRBD2. Germline trimming cut 7 bases from V and 5 bases from J; bases unmatched to any gene: 8. CDR3 length: 14 amino acids. Germline lookup yields CDR1 MNHEY and CDR2 SVGEGT. DNA for the CDR3: TGTGCCAGCATACTTAGCGGGAGACGCGAGACCCAGTACTTC. Amino acid sequence: CASILSGRRETQYF.

In this sample, this clonotype turned up a few times. This chain connects TRBV20-1 to TRBJ2-5; 10 nucleotides line up with TRBD2. Germline V gives CDR1 DFQATT, CDR2 SNEGSKA (reference sequence). The CDR3 covers 16 residues. Trimming cost V 6 bases and J 4 bases; bases outside gene matches: 14. CDR3 sequence: CSAPRKREGLRETQYF. The DNA of the CDR3 is TGCAGTGCCCCTCGTAAGCGGGAGGGCCTCCGAGAGACCCAGTACTTC.

This rearrangement joins TRBV3-1 to TRBJ2-7; possibly TRBD2 for D (5 bases). Trimming removed 3 bases from V and 0 bases from J, with 15 bases in between. CDR3 size: 16 residues. Germline V CDR1 and CDR2: LGHDT, YNNKEL (reference sequence). Here the CDR3 DNA reads TGTGCCAGCAGCCAGAGTCCGTGGGAGAGCTCCTACGAGCAGTACTTC. Protein product: CASSQSPWESSYEQYF.

The V gene is TRBV28, the J gene TRBJ1-1; D unresolved. Trimming left V 3 bases short and J 8 bases short, with 7 bases between. CDR1 MDHEN and CDR2 SYDVKM come from the germline V gene. This CDR3 is 11 amino acids long. The DNA of the CDR3 is TGTGCCAGCAGTTTTAAGAACGAAGCTTTCTTT. Translation gives CASSFKNEAFF.

This clonotype was seen only a few times. The chain is built from TRBV19 and TRBJ1-2; 12 bases agree with TRBD1. The CDR3 contains 15 residues. From germline, CDR1 is LNHDA and CDR2 SQIVND (reference sequence). V dropped 6 bases and J dropped 8; count of bases not matched to a gene: 10. The DNA of the CDR3 is TGTGCCAGTAGGGAATCTACCGGGACAGGGGGCGGCTACACCTTC. This translates into CASRESTGTGGGYTF.

This clonotype has ten or more counts. The J gene is TRBJ2-1, the V gene TRBV7-9; D call uncertain. Trimming left V 4 bases short and J 6 bases short, with 13 bases between. This CDR3 has 14 amino acids. The germline V gene encodes CDR1 SEHNR and CDR2 FQNEAQ (reference sequence). CDR3 protein: CASSSPGWGNEQFF. The CDR3, as DNA: TGTGCCAGCAGCTCCCCCGGCTGGGGCAATGAGCAGTTCTTC.